This T cell receptor (beta chain) was found in a study of blood T cell repertoires in COVID-19. Overall study context: Material from acute and convalescent COVID-19 was sourced from the United States, Italy and Spain. Sample material is recorded as cDNA or gDNA derived from T cells, B-cell-depleted T cells, or PBMCs.

Original data processing: Cell counts per sample came from amplifying reference gene primers. The assay was immunoSEQ multiplex PCR, and TCRdb's table has in-frame clones only and misses some. V and J calls and clone size are copied from that table; D and trimming were computed from the DNA. In the table there are around 150,000 clones, 80% to 85% of which are singletons. The germline V gene encodes CDR1 MNHEY and CDR2 SVGAGI. The CDR3 is 15 amino acids. Unmatched junction bases numbered 1, after V lost 1 base and J lost 3 bases. Sequenced material: peripheral blood. This TCR was sampled from a woman aged 60 to 75 with acute or convalescent COVID-19. The rearrangement joins TRBV6-5 to TRBJ1-4; 8 bases map to TRBD1. The CDR3 spells CASSYLTGANEKLFF. Written as DNA, the CDR3 is TGTGCCAGCAGTTACTTGACAGGGGCTAATGAAAAACTGTTTTTT.